This entry lists 24 T cell receptor beta chains sequenced from one sample in a study of blood T cell repertoires in COVID-19. Profiled with immunoSEQ multiplex PCR; TCRdb holds only in-frame clones, not every one. The profile covers hundreds of thousands of clones, with around four fifths appearing a single time and 3.6% taken by the ten largest. Sequencing used PBMCs or T cells enriched from blood (not recorded which). These receptors all come from a woman between 35 and 50 years old who had been exposed to COVID-19.

The rearrangement links TRBV19 to TRBJ1-1, with 9 bases fitting TRBD1. Trimming at V came to 0 bases and at J to 1 base, leaving 6 bases not matched to a gene. Germline CDR1 LNHDA, CDR2 SQIVND (reference sequence). CDR3 size: 17 residues. The CDR3 spells CASSIDGTGFGNTEAFF. The CDR3, as DNA: TGTGCCAGTAGTATAGACGGGACAGGGTTTGGGAACACTGAAGCTTTCTTT.

The gene calls are TRBV5-1 and TRBJ1-1; D not certain. This CDR3 has 15 residues. The V and J ends lost 5 bases and 6 bases respectively, with 20 bases between them. The germline CDR1 and CDR2 sequences are SGHRS and YFSETQ. CDR3 in amino acids: CASSSLPGEAAEAFF. Here the CDR3 DNA reads TGCGCCAGCAGTAGCCTGCCTGGAGAGGCCGCTGAAGCTTTCTTT.

V is TRBV5-1 and J is TRBJ1-4; TRBD1 matches 9 bases. The CDR3 consists of 15 residues. Germline V gives CDR1 SGHRS, CDR2 YFSETQ. With V trimmed by 5 bases and J by 5 bases, 7 bases remained unmatched. CDR3 DNA sequence: TGCGCCAGCAGATTACAGGGGGCAGGGAATGAAAAACTGTTTTTT. This sequence encodes CASRLQGAGNEKLFF.

This clone has just a few counts. The chain has TRBV5-4 and TRBJ1-2; TRBD1 matches 9 bases. V shed 0 bases, J shed 8 bases, and the junction held 8 bases outside the gene matches. CDR3 length equals 15 residues. CDR1 SGHNT and CDR2 YYREEE come from the germline V gene (reference sequence). This chain's CDR3 is CASSLDTGTGQGYTF. For the CDR3, the DNA is TGTGCCAGCAGCTTGGATACCGGGACAGGGCAAGGCTACACCTTC.

The CDR3 coding sequence is TGTGCCAGCAGCTTAACAGGGAGGGACACTGAAGCTTTCTTT. It codes for CASSLTGRDTEAFF. The chain combines TRBV7-9 with TRBJ1-1, with D possibly matching TRBD1 (6 bases). CDR3 length: 14 residues. CDR1 and CDR2 (germline): SEHNR, FQNEAQ (reference sequence). Trimming shortened V by 2 bases and J by 3 bases, and 10 bases separated the two germline ends.

The chain couples TRBV11-2 to TRBJ1-2, with a possible D match to TRBD1 (6 bases). From germline, CDR1 is SGHAT and CDR2 FQNNGV. This CDR3 has 14 residues. V lost 7 bases and J lost 6, with 18 bases in between. The CDR3 nucleotides are TGTGCCAGCACTCTGGCGGCAGGGGCGGATGGCTACACCTTC. Protein: CASTLAAGADGYTF. The full variable domain, completed using reference TRBV11-2 and TRBJ1-2, is EAGVAQSPRYKIIEKRQSVAFWCNPISGHATLYWYQQILGQGPKLLIQFQNNGVVDDSQLPKDRFSAERLKGVDSTLKIQPAKLEDSAVYLCASTLAAGADGYTFGSGTRLTVV.

The V call is TRBV6-2 or TRBV6-3, the J call TRBJ1-5, with D possibly matching TRBD1 (5 bases). Germline V gene lookup returns CDR1 MNHEY and CDR2 SVGEGT. This CDR3 comprises 15 residues. The V end was cut by 5 bases, the J end by 3 bases, with 14 bases between. The CDR3 region is CASSQGLYDNQPQHF. Written as DNA, the CDR3 is TGTGCCAGCAGTCAGGGACTTTATGACAATCAGCCCCAGCATTTT.

The chain employs TRBV6-5 and TRBJ1-5; 9 nucleotides match TRBD1. The germline V gene has CDR1 MNHEY and CDR2 SVGAGI. The CDR3 runs to 15 residues. V was pared by 0 bases and J by 7 bases, with 4 bases of the junction left unmatched. CDR3 loop: CASSYSQGAKQPQHF. CDR3 nucleotides: TGTGCCAGCAGTTACTCACAGGGGGCAAAACAGCCCCAGCATTTT.

This chain joins TRBV12-3 or TRBV12-4 and TRBJ1-6, with D perhaps matching TRBD1 (6 bases). V gave up 5 bases and J gave up 8 bases, with 10 bases separating them. CDR3 length: 13 amino acids. The CDR3 region is CASSTDSHSPLHF. The CDR3 DNA is TGTGCCAGCAGTACGGACAGCCATTCACCCCTCCACTTT.

V gene TRBV14 combines with J gene TRBJ1-5; 10 nucleotides line up with TRBD1. Looked up from germline, CDR1 is SGHDN and CDR2 is FVKESK. Trimming cost V 4 bases and J 5 bases; bases outside gene matches: 11. The CDR3 contains 17 residues. CDR3 residues: CASSLDRDRGGHQPQHF. Written as DNA, the CDR3 is TGTGCCAGCAGCCTCGACCGGGACAGGGGTGGCCATCAGCCCCAGCATTTT.

In DNA, the CDR3 is TGTGCCAGCAGTACTAGTAAGGGTATCTCCACTGAAGCTTTCTTT. Protein product: CASSTSKGISTEAFF. The rearrangement joins TRBV6-5 to TRBJ1-1; D is unclear. The CDR3 has 15 residues. The V gene lost 5 bases and the J gene lost 4 bases, with 17 bases spanning the gap. Germline lookup yields CDR1 MNHEY and CDR2 SVGAGI.

The chain is built from TRBV7-6 and TRBJ1-6; no definite D call. V was pared by 5 bases and J by 5 bases, with 13 bases between. The germline V gene encodes CDR1 SGHVS and CDR2 FNYEAQ. The CDR3 is 15 residues long. CDR3 DNA: TGTGCCAGCAGCCCCGTAGAACAGAATAATTCACCCCTCCACTTT. It codes for CASSPVEQNNSPLHF.

The chain couples TRBV6-5 to TRBJ2-7; unclear D gene. The V end was cut by 8 bases, the J end by 3 bases, with 8 bases between. The CDR3 loop spans 11 amino acids. Germline assignment: CDR1 MNHEY and CDR2 SVGAGI. DNA for the CDR3: TGTGCCAGCTTCAGTTACTACGAGCAGTACTTC. Protein sequence: CASFSYYEQYF.

The chain links TRBV7-2 to TRBJ2-7; TRBD2 matches at 10 bases. This CDR3 has 16 amino acids. Germline CDR1 SGHTA, CDR2 FQGNSA. V shed 5 bases and J 1 base; nucleotides not matched to a gene: 8. CDR3 residues: CASSLWASGGSYEQYF. CDR3 in DNA: TGTGCCAGCAGCCTCTGGGCTAGCGGGGGATCCTACGAGCAGTACTTC.

This sequence joins TRBV20-1 and TRBJ1-4; maybe TRBD1 (6 bases). The CDR3 covers 15 residues. V was cut by 3 bases and J by 2 bases, with 13 bases left in between. The germline V gene has CDR1 DFQATT and CDR2 SNEGSKA (reference sequence). CDR3: CSASGTGQTNEKLFF. The CDR3 DNA is TGCAGTGCTAGTGGCACAGGGCAGACTAATGAAAAACTGTTTTTT.

This rearrangement joins TRBV5-1 to TRBJ2-2; TRBD2 aligns across 7 bases. Germline lookup yields CDR1 SGHRS and CDR2 YFSETQ. The CDR3 has 16 residues. Trimming removed 2 bases from V and 2 bases from J; junction bases left unmatched: 6. CDR3 DNA sequence: TGCGCCAGCAGCTTCCCCGGGACTACCAACACCGGGGAGCTGTTTTTT. Encoded protein: CASSFPGTTNTGELFF. Based on the CDR3 plus reference TRBV5-1 and TRBJ2-2, the full variable domain is KAGVTQTPRYLIKTRGQQVTLSCSPISGHRSVSWYQQTPGQGLQFLFEYFSETQRNKGNFPGRFSGRQFSNSRSEMNVSTLELGDSALYLCASSFPGTTNTGELFFGEGSRLTVL.

This clone was counted only a few times. The rearrangement joins TRBV2 to TRBJ1-4; 8 bases map to TRBD1. Germline values: CDR1 SNHLY, CDR2 FYNNEI. V dropped 6 bases and J dropped 8; count of bases not matched to a gene: 8. The CDR3 consists of 14 residues. As DNA, the CDR3 is TGTGCCAGCAGGGGGGGGACAGGACAGGAAAAACTGTTTTTT. Protein product: CASRGGTGQEKLFF.

The V call is TRBV28, the J call TRBJ1-2, with TRBD1 matching over 7 bases. The V segment lost 7 bases and the J segment 6 bases; nucleotides outside the gene matches: 11. Germline values: CDR1 MDHEN, CDR2 SYDVKM. The CDR3 is 14 residues long. CDR3 nucleotide sequence: TGTGCCAGCAAGGGCGGACAGGTTGGACATGGCTACACCTTC. Amino acids: CASKGGQVGHGYTF.

This chain uses TRBV6-5 with TRBJ1-2; TRBD1 aligns across 8 bases. Germline V lookup: CDR1 MNHEY, CDR2 SVGAGI. This CDR3 comprises 14 residues. Losses at the gene ends were 6 bases for V and 8 bases for J; bases not matched to a gene: 11. The CDR3, as DNA: TGTGCCAGCAGACCCGGACAGGGTTCGTCAGGCTACACCTTC. Protein sequence: CASRPGQGSSGYTF.

This clone was observed a handful of times. The J gene is TRBJ1-2, the V gene TRBV12-3 or TRBV12-4; no reliable D call. Trimming took 3 bases from V and 4 from J, leaving 9 bases between them. The CDR3 length is 13 residues. CDR3 loop: CASSFPGVYGYTF. In DNA form, the CDR3 reads TGTGCCAGCAGTTTTCCCGGGGTCTATGGCTACACCTTC.

The chain has TRBV19 and TRBJ1-5; D remains ambiguous. Per the germline V gene, CDR1 is LNHDA and CDR2 is SQIVND (reference sequence). The CDR3 has 12 amino acids. Between the trimmed V and J ends, which lost 7 bases and 7 bases, there was a span of 11 bases. CDR3 bases: TGTGCCAGTAACTTTGCGAGACAGCCCCAGCATTTT. Amino acids: CASNFARQPQHF.

This clone was found once. The chain recombines TRBV5-1 with TRBJ2-7; 8 bases match TRBD1. The germline V gene has CDR1 SGHRS and CDR2 YFSETQ. The CDR3 runs to 16 residues. J gave up 3 bases and V 5 bases, and 13 bases lay outside the gene matches. The CDR3 loop reads CASSHNRDRNIYEQYF. DNA of the CDR3: TGCGCCAGCAGTCACAACCGGGACAGGAATATCTACGAGCAGTACTTC. Supplemented by reference TRBV5-1 and TRBJ2-7, the full variable domain reads KAGVTQTPRYLIKTRGQQVTLSCSPISGHRSVSWYQQTPGQGLQFLFEYFSETQRNKGNFPGRFSGRQFSNSRSEMNVSTLELGDSALYLCASSHNRDRNIYEQYFGPGTRLTVT.

The chain employs TRBV7-9 and TRBJ2-7, with 7 bases fitting TRBD1. Germline assignment: CDR1 SEHNR and CDR2 FQNEAQ (reference sequence). The length of the CDR3 is 13 residues. J was trimmed by 2 bases and V by 5 bases; bases with no gene match: 3. The CDR3: CASSPTGTYEQYF. Written as DNA, the CDR3 is TGTGCCAGCAGCCCGACAGGGACCTACGAGCAGTACTTC.

With respect to this clone: Germline is not matched at one junction end, which may reflect a read error. V and J are TRBV19 and TRBJ1-2, with 8 nucleotides matching TRBD1. The germline V gene encodes CDR1 LNHDA and CDR2 SQIVND (reference sequence). The CDR3 covers 13 residues. The CDR3 DNA sequence: TGTGCCAGTAGAACGTCTCCAGGGGGCGCGGTTCTCTTC. Encoded protein: CASRTSPGGAVLF.